This T cell receptor (beta chain) was identified during a study of T cells in Graves' hyperthyroidism and ophthalmopathy. Amplification targeted TCR beta CDR3 regions from RNA transcripts. Researchers ran a first-round RT-PCR on the TCR CDR3 using the HTBI primer set. TCRdb ran MiXCR on the multiplex PCR reads and lists one entry per CDR3 protein. The sample shows about 590,000 distinct CDR3 sequences, 13% to 15% of them seen only once. V lost 5 bases and J lost 2, with 10 bases in between. The CDR3 totals 13 residues. The germline gives CDR1 MNHEY, CDR2 SMNVEV (reference sequence). This clonotype appeared many times.

The sequenced sample was blood. V usage is TRBV27 and J usage is TRBJ2-7; D gene uncertain. This clonotype was obtained from a woman younger than 30 with Graves' ophthalmopathy. Here the CDR3 reads CASSPPGPYEQYF. The CDR3 nucleotides read TGTGCCAGCAGTCCTCCCGGGCCCTACGAGCAGTACTTC.